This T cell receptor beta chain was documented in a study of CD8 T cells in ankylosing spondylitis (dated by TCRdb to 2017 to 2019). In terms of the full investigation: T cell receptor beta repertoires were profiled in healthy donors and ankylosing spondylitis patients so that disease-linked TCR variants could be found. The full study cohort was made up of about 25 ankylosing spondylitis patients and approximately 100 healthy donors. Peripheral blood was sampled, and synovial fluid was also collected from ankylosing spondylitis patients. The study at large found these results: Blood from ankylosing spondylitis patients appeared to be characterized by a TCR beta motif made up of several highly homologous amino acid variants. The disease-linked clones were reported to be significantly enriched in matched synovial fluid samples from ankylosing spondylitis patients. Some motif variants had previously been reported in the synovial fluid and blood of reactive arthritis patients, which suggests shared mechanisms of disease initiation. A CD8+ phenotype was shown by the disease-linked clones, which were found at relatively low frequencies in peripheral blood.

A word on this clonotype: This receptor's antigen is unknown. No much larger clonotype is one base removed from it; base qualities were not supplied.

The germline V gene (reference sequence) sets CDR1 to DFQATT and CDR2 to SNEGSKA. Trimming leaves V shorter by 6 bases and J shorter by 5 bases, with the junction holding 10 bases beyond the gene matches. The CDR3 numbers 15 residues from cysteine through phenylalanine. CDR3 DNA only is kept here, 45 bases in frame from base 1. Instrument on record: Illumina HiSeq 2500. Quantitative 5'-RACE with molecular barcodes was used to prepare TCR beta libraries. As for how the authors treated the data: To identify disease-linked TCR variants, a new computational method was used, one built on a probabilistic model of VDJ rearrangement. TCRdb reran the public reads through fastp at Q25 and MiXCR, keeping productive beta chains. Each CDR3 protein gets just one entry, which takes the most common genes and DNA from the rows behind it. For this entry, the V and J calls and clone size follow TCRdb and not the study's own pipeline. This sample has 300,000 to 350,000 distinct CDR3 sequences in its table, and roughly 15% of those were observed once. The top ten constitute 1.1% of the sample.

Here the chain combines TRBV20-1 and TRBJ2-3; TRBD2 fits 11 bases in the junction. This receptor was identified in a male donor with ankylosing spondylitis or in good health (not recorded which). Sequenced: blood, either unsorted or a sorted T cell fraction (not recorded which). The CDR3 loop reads CSALAVAGGQDTQYF. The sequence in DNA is TGCAGTGCCCTCGCGGTAGCGGGGGGGCAAGATACGCAGTATTTT.